These T cell receptor beta chains were read from a single sample in a study of shared clonotypes between healthy human individuals. TCRdb's copy holds only in-frame clones and misses some; the assay was immunoSEQ multiplex PCR. The sample consists of about 2.1 million clones, 90% to 95% of them appearing once. Sequencing was performed on naive CD8+ T cells from PBMCs. The origin of the receptors is a young man in good health. Some clones in this sample may be carry-over from other donors' samples. The CDR3 runs from the conserved cysteine through the conserved F or W. D genes are given only for firm matches. Rows give clone size only sometimes, using once, few, many, or a class for an expanded clone.

d_call clone_size j_call v_call cdr3_aa cdr3_nt
. . TRBJ2-1 TRBV2 CASSERLARGEEQFF TGTGCCAGCAGTGAAAGGTTAGCCCGAGGGGAAGAGCAGTTCTTC
TRBD2 . TRBJ2-5 TRBV28 CASSYHAGGETQYF TGTGCCAGCAGTTATCATGCGGGAGGAGAGACCCAGTACTTC
TRBD1 . TRBJ1-2 TRBV13 CASSGPRDRGSGYTF TGTGCCAGCAGCGGGCCCCGGGACAGGGGAAGCGGCTACACCTTC
. . TRBJ1-5 TRBV6-6 CASSYGQGHFQPQHF TGTGCCAGCAGTTACGGGCAGGGGCACTTTCAGCCCCAGCATTTT
. . TRBJ1-5 TRBV28 CASSTGPLVRGNQPQHF TGTGCCAGCAGCACGGGACCACTCGTGAGGGGCAATCAGCCCCAGCATTTT
. . TRBJ2-7 TRBV4-3 CASSRRGGYEQYF TGCGCCAGCAGCCGCAGGGGTGGCTACGAGCAGTACTTC
TRBD1 . TRBJ2-7 TRBV19 CASSHRGLIYEQYF TGTGCCAGTAGTCACAGGGGGCTTATATACGAGCAGTACTTC
. . TRBJ2-7 TRBV7-9 CASSLAGEVGEQYF TGTGCCAGCAGCTTAGCGGGAGAAGTAGGCGAGCAGTACTTC
. . TRBJ1-5 TRBV6-6 CASRGGRASNQPQHF TGTGCCAGCAGGGGGGGCAGGGCAAGCAATCAGCCCCAGCATTTT
. . TRBJ1-2 TRBV7-8 CASSPARGYGYTF TGTGCCAGCAGCCCAGCCCGGGGCTATGGCTACACCTTC
TRBD1 few TRBJ1-5 TRBV7-9 CASSSDRVDQPQHF TGTGCCAGCAGCTCAGACAGGGTGGATCAGCCCCAGCATTTT
TRBD1 . TRBJ1-1 TRBV4-3 CASSQQRWGQGFITEAFF TGCGCCAGCAGCCAACAGCGATGGGGACAGGGGTTTATCACTGAAGCTTTCTTT
TRBD2 . TRBJ2-1 TRBV6-5 CASRIQRGHNEQFF TGTGCCAGCAGAATCCAGCGGGGTCACAATGAGCAGTTCTTC
TRBD2 . TRBJ2-1 TRBV4-1 CASSQRGSYNEQFF TGCGCCAGCAGCCAGCGGGGGAGCTACAATGAGCAGTTCTTC
. . TRBJ1-2 TRBV13 CASSPGRGNYGYTF TGTGCCAGCAGCCCCGGGCGGGGAAACTATGGCTACACCTTC
TRBD2 . TRBJ2-7 TRBV27 CASSSLLAGLSYEQYF TGTGCCAGCAGTTCCCTTCTAGCGGGGCTTTCCTACGAGCAGTACTTC
TRBD2 . TRBJ2-2 TRBV7-9 CASSFPGTSGIWVTGELFF TGTGCCAGCAGCTTCCCCGGGACTAGCGGGATTTGGGTCACCGGGGAGCTGTTTTTT
. . TRBJ2-1 TRBV7-6 CASSLGPSPSESYNEQFF TGTGCCAGCAGCTTAGGCCCTTCTCCTTCGGAGTCCTACAATGAGCAGTTCTTC
TRBD1 . TRBJ1-5 TRBV7-9 CASSLWGQRDYSNQPQHF TGTGCCAGCAGCTTATGGGGACAGAGAGACTATAGCAATCAGCCCCAGCATTTT
. . TRBJ2-5 TRBV7-6 CASSSGAETQYF TGTGCCAGCAGCTCCGGAGCGGAGACCCAGTACTTC
. . TRBJ2-1 TRBV7-3 CASSLISHNEQFF TGTGCCAGCAGCTTAATCTCTCACAATGAGCAGTTCTTC
. . TRBJ2-1 TRBV11-3 CASSLSPNGPNEQFF TGTGCCAGCAGCTTAAGCCCAAATGGTCCCAATGAGCAGTTCTTC
. . TRBJ2-2 TRBV2 CATAAWAGELFF TGTGCCACCGCTGCTTGGGCCGGGGAGCTGTTTTTT
. . TRBJ2-7 TRBV6-5 CASSYEGGGPYEQYF TGTGCCAGCAGTTACGAGGGGGGAGGGCCCTACGAGCAGTACTTC
. . TRBJ2-3 TRBV10-1 CASSGSSTDTQYF TGCGCCAGCTCCGGGTCTAGCACAGATACGCAGTATTTT
. . TRBJ2-3 TRBV11-2 CASSLEKVSSTDTQYF TGTGCCAGCAGCTTAGAAAAAGTATCTAGCACAGATACGCAGTATTTT